This T cell receptor (beta chain) was documented in a study of beta chain features in type 1 diabetes. Study-wide context: Investigators examined roughly 99,000,000 sorted cells across all samples.

CD4+ cells of the naive, central memory, regulatory and stem cell-like memory types were sorted via CD45RO/CCR7/CD25/CD127/CD95/CD27. Sequenced material consisted of expressed TCRB transcripts (all of the isolated RNA was reverse transcribed). Read counts averaged roughly 3.7 million for samples of naive, central memory and regulatory T cells. This table comes from immunoSEQ multiplex PCR, and its TCRdb copy is limited to in-frame clones, with some not included. The sample shows about 130,000 clones, around a tenth of them seen only once. This clone was seen a few times. The antigen is unknown. Study-wide results and limits: Healthy donors had naive, central memory and Treg TCRB repertoires that appeared less similar than those seen among patients.

This CDR3 is built from 14 residues. From germline, CDR1 is MRHNA and CDR2 SNTAGT. The germline V and J ends were trimmed by 3 bases and 8 bases, with 13 bases remaining between them. V gene TRBV6-4 combines with J gene TRBJ2-2; D perhaps matches TRBD2 (5 bases). This clonotype was obtained from a man younger than 35 in good health. The specimen sequenced was central memory CD4+ T cells from blood. The CDR3 here is CASSEASFTGELFF. The CDR3, as DNA: TGTGCCAGCAGTGAAGCTAGCTTTACGGGGGAGCTGTTTTTT.